The rows below give T cell receptor beta chains drawn from one sample of a study of shared clonotypes between healthy human individuals. Only in-frame clones appear in the TCRdb table, and some are missing; sequencing was by immunoSEQ multiplex PCR. The sample holds about 990,000 clones, more than 75% seen once. Sample: memory CD4+ T cells from PBMCs. All receptors derive from a man aged 18 to 29 in good health. Some clones in this sample may be carry-over from other donors' samples. CDR3s include the opening cysteine and the closing phenylalanine or tryptophan. A D gene is named only where the DNA matches it firmly. Clone size is given for some rows only: seen once, a few or many times, or a class if the clone is expanded.

CDR3nt: TGTGCCAGCAGCTTAGCACAGACCACGAACACCGGGGAGCTGTTTTTT
CDR3aa: CASSLAQTTNTGELFF
d_gene: .
v_gene: TRBV5-6
abundance: .
j_gene: TRBJ2-2

CDR3nt: TGTGCCAGCAGTGATGACAGGTCCTACGAGCAGTACTTC
CDR3aa: CASSDDRSYEQYF
d_gene: .
v_gene: TRBV2
abundance: .
j_gene: TRBJ2-7

CDR3nt: TGTGCTAGTGGTTTGGAGGTGAACACTGAAGCTTTCTTT
CDR3aa: CASGLEVNTEAFF
d_gene: .
v_gene: TRBV12-5
abundance: few
j_gene: TRBJ1-1

CDR3nt: TGTGCCAGCAGCTCCCGACTAGCGGGAGCGGTCGGGGAGCTGTTTTTT
CDR3aa: CASSSRLAGAVGELFF
d_gene: TRBD2
v_gene: TRBV5-4
abundance: .
j_gene: TRBJ2-2

CDR3nt: TGTGCCAGCAGCTTAGATGCCTCGATGAGGACCCAGTACTTC
CDR3aa: CASSLDASMRTQYF
d_gene: .
v_gene: TRBV11-2
abundance: once
j_gene: TRBJ2-5

CDR3nt: TGTGCCAGCAGCTCAGAGCAGGGAGTCACTGAAGCTTTCTTT
CDR3aa: CASSSEQGVTEAFF
d_gene: .
v_gene: TRBV7-2
abundance: once
j_gene: TRBJ1-1

CDR3nt: TGTGCCAGCAGTGTCCAAAACGGGGGGACTAGCGACAATGAGCAGTTCTTC
CDR3aa: CASSVQNGGTSDNEQFF
d_gene: TRBD2
v_gene: TRBV6-4
abundance: .
j_gene: TRBJ2-1

CDR3nt: TGTGCCAGCAGCTATAGCGGGAAGGGGTCGGATACGCAGTATTTT
CDR3aa: CASSYSGKGSDTQYF
d_gene: TRBD2
v_gene: TRBV7-9
abundance: .
j_gene: TRBJ2-3

CDR3nt: TGTGCCAGCAGTGAGATAGGGCCTGAAAAACTGTTTTTT
CDR3aa: CASSEIGPEKLFF
d_gene: .
v_gene: TRBV27
abundance: once
j_gene: TRBJ1-4

CDR3nt: TGTGCCAGCAGCTTATCATTCGGCGGAGGAAACACCATATATTTT
CDR3aa: CASSLSFGGGNTIYF
d_gene: .
v_gene: TRBV7-2
abundance: .
j_gene: TRBJ1-3

CDR3nt: TGTGCCAGCAGTGAGACGGGGAGTGAGCAGTTCTTC
CDR3aa: CASSETGSEQFF
d_gene: .
v_gene: TRBV11-3
abundance: few
j_gene: TRBJ2-1

CDR3nt: TGTGCCAGCAGTCCACTCCCAGGACTAGCGTCGAACAATGAGCAGTTCTTC
CDR3aa: CASSPLPGLASNNEQFF
d_gene: TRBD2
v_gene: TRBV28
abundance: few
j_gene: TRBJ2-1

CDR3nt: TGTGCCAGCTCACCAGGGACCGAATCCTACGAGCAGTACTTC
CDR3aa: CASSPGTESYEQYF
d_gene: .
v_gene: TRBV18
abundance: .
j_gene: TRBJ2-7

CDR3nt: TGTGCCAGCAATAAGGGGGCAGCCCCCGAGCAGTACTTC
CDR3aa: CASNKGAAPEQYF
d_gene: TRBD1
v_gene: TRBV2
abundance: .
j_gene: TRBJ2-7

CDR3nt: TGTGCCAGCAGCGCTGGGACCGCCGGGCACACCTTC
CDR3aa: CASSAGTAGHTF
d_gene: .
v_gene: TRBV11-3
abundance: .
j_gene: TRBJ1-2

CDR3nt: TGTGCCAGTGGGGTTCGCCCCGTAGGCACCGGGGAGCTGTTTTTT
CDR3aa: CASGVRPVGTGELFF
d_gene: .
v_gene: TRBV19
abundance: .
j_gene: TRBJ2-2

CDR3nt: TGTGCCAGCAGCACAACTGGAGAAGAGACCCAGTACTTC
CDR3aa: CASSTTGEETQYF
d_gene: .
v_gene: TRBV7-9
abundance: .
j_gene: TRBJ2-5

CDR3nt: TGCGCCAGCCCCGGACAGGGTTTCACTGAAGCTTTCTTT
CDR3aa: CASPGQGFTEAFF
d_gene: TRBD1
v_gene: TRBV10-1
abundance: .
j_gene: TRBJ1-1

CDR3nt: TGTGCCAGCGGGACGGGAGCGAGCACAGATACGCAGTATTTT
CDR3aa: CASGTGASTDTQYF
d_gene: .
v_gene: TRBV28
abundance: few
j_gene: TRBJ2-3

CDR3nt: TGTGCCAGCAGTGTTTGGGACCAGCCCCAGCATTTT
CDR3aa: CASSVWDQPQHF
d_gene: .
v_gene: TRBV6-1
abundance: .
j_gene: TRBJ1-5

CDR3nt: TGTGCCAGCAGTGGGGACAGGGTGGCCGGAAACACCATATATTTT
CDR3aa: CASSGDRVAGNTIYF
d_gene: TRBD1
v_gene: TRBV6-4
abundance: few
j_gene: TRBJ1-3

CDR3nt: TGTGCCAGCAGCCACGGTAGCGTTTACGAGCAGTACTTC
CDR3aa: CASSHGSVYEQYF
d_gene: .
v_gene: TRBV14
abundance: .
j_gene: TRBJ2-7

CDR3nt: TGTGCCACCAGCAGGGGGGTGAGGACTGAAGCTTTCTTT
CDR3aa: CATSRGVRTEAFF
d_gene: .
v_gene: TRBV15
abundance: .
j_gene: TRBJ1-1

CDR3nt: TGTGCCAGCAGTGAAGGGACCTCTACAGATACGCAGTATTTT
CDR3aa: CASSEGTSTDTQYF
d_gene: .
v_gene: TRBV6-1
abundance: .
j_gene: TRBJ2-3